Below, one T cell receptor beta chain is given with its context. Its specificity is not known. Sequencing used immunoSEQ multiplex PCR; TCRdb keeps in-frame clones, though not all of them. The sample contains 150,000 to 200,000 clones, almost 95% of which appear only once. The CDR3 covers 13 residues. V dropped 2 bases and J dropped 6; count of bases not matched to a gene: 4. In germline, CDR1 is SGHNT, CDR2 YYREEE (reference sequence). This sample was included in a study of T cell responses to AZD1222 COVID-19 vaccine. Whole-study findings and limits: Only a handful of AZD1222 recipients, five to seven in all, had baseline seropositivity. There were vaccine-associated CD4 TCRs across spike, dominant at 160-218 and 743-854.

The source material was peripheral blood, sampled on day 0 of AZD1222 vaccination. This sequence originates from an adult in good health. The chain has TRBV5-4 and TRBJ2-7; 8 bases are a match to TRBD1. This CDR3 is CASSFKTGVEQYF. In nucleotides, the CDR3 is TGTGCCAGCAGCTTTAAGACAGGGGTCGAGCAGTACTTC.